A single sample gave rise to the 16 T cell receptor beta chains below, sequenced in a study of shared clonotypes between healthy human individuals. The data were produced by immunoSEQ multiplex PCR, yet TCRdb's version contains in-frame clones alone and is incomplete. Found here are about 980,000 clones, roughly 72% of them singletons; the top ten hold approximately 1.5%. The material sequenced was memory CD4+ T cells sorted from blood. Described subset: CD45RA-negative fraction. The receptors originated from a man in his late teens or twenties in good health.

This sequence joins TRBV18 and TRBJ1-3; unclear D gene. The V end was cut by 3 bases, the J end by 0 bases, with 6 bases between. The CDR3 has 14 residues. The germline gives CDR1 KGHSH, CDR2 LQKENI. The CDR3, as DNA: TGTGCCAGCTCACCTCAAAGCTCTGGAAACACCATATATTTT. Translation gives CASSPQSSGNTIYF.

This clone was picked up a small number of times. The chain has TRBV28 and TRBJ2-4; 8 positions agree with TRBD1. Per germline, CDR1 MDHEN and CDR2 SYDVKM. The CDR3 consists of 15 residues. Trimming at V came to 1 base and at J to 4 bases, leaving 3 bases not matched to a gene. This CDR3 is CASSLSGQGKNIQYF. CDR3 bases: TGTGCCAGCAGTTTATCCGGACAGGGAAAAAACATTCAGTACTTC.

V gene TRBV29-1 combines with J gene TRBJ2-3; 9 positions agree with TRBD2. Germline V gene sequence: CDR1 SQVTM, CDR2 ANQGSEA. V gave up 6 bases and J gave up 1 base; unmatched junction bases: 5. There are 14 residues in the CDR3. CDR3 amino acids: CSVTGGRGTDTQYF. The CDR3 DNA reads as TGCAGCGTGACGGGCGGGAGGGGCACAGATACGCAGTATTTT.

The J gene is TRBJ2-1, the V gene TRBV2; 10 bases match TRBD2. This CDR3 comprises 13 residues. CDR1 is SNHLY and CDR2 is FYNNEI in the germline V gene. V trimming: 9 bases; J trimming: 10 bases; junction bases outside the gene matches: 9. CDR3 DNA: TGTGCCAGTCTTAGCGGGGGGATCGAGGAGCAGTTCTTC. Its translation: CASLSGGIEEQFF.

V is TRBV4-2 and J is TRBJ2-2; the D is unclear. Trimming pared 7 bases from V and 7 bases from J, leaving 16 bases between. There are 14 residues in the CDR3. From germline, CDR1 is LGHNA and CDR2 YNFKEQ. CDR3 in amino acids: CASMRDLFNGELFF. CDR3 nucleotides: TGTGCCAGCATGAGAGACCTCTTCAACGGGGAGCTGTTTTTT.

The CDR3 region has the DNA TGTGCCAGCAGCTTACAGGGGTCCCCTCAGACAGATACGCAGTATTTT. Protein product: CASSLQGSPQTDTQYF. V is TRBV7-8 and J is TRBJ2-3, with a weak D call TRBD1 (6 bases). Germline CDR1 SGHVS, CDR2 FQNEAQ. The CDR3 sequence is 16 residues long. V shed 2 bases and J shed 3 bases, with 15 bases lying between them.

Notes on this clone: The same CDR3 can be traced to other DNA sequences in this sample. The chain links TRBV4-3 to TRBJ2-5; D is possibly TRBD2 (5 bases). Trimming pared 0 bases from V and 9 bases from J, leaving 8 bases between. Germline V gene lookup returns CDR1 LGHNA and CDR2 YSLEER. The CDR3 runs 12 residues. The CDR3 protein is CASSQDRGPQYF. CDR3 in DNA: TGCGCCAGCAGCCAAGATCGAGGGCCCCAGTACTTC.

A single count supports this clone. This rearrangement joins TRBV5-4 to TRBJ2-3; 8 bases are shared with TRBD2. From germline, CDR1 is SGHNT and CDR2 YYREEE (reference sequence). The CDR3 covers 17 residues. Trimming removed 3 bases from V and 1 base from J; junction bases left unmatched: 10. CDR3 nucleotides: TGTGCCAGCAGCTCCAAGACAGCGGGGGCCCGCACAGATACGCAGTATTTT. It encodes CASSSKTAGARTDTQYF.

The chain recombines TRBV25-1 with TRBJ2-3; D gene uncertain. The CDR3 has 14 amino acids. The V end was cut by 5 bases, the J end by 1 base, with 10 bases between. Germline V CDR1 and CDR2: MGHDK, SYGVNS. This CDR3 reads CASSSLPRTDTQYF. CDR3 coding DNA: TGTGCCAGCAGTAGTCTTCCCCGCACAGATACGCAGTATTTT. Full variable domain (remainder filled in from reference TRBV25-1 and TRBJ2-3): EADIYQTPRYLVIGTGKKITLECSQTMGHDKMYWYQQDPGMELHLIHYSYGVNSTEKGDLSSESTVSRIRTEHFPLTLESARPSHTSQYLCASSSLPRTDTQYFGPGTRLTVL.

The V and J genes are TRBV5-4 and TRBJ2-2; possibly TRBD1 or TRBD2 for D (6 bases each). The CDR3 spans 17 residues. The V gene's germline CDR1 is SGHNT and CDR2 YYREEE (reference sequence). Trimming cost V 4 bases and J 0 bases, with 16 bases left between them. In DNA, the CDR3 is TGTGCCAGCAGCCCTCCGGCGGGACACGCGAACACCGGGGAGCTGTTTTTT. The encoded protein is CASSPPAGHANTGELFF.

The chain combines TRBV4-1 with TRBJ1-4; possibly TRBD1 for D (5 bases). The germline gives CDR1 MGHRA, CDR2 YSYEKL. The CDR3 sequence is 18 residues long. The V and J ends lost 2 bases and 1 base respectively, with 17 bases between them. CDR3 sequence: CASSQRAQGPQTNEKLFF. CDR3 sequence (DNA): TGCGCCAGCAGCCAACGAGCCCAGGGCCCTCAAACTAATGAAAAACTGTTTTTT.

CDR3 DNA sequence: TGTGCCAGCAGGGATAGCGCAGAGACCCAGTACTTC. Translated: CASRDSAETQYF. The gene calls are TRBV6-6 and TRBJ2-5, with a possible D match to TRBD2 (5 bases). The germline V gene has CDR1 MNHNY and CDR2 SVGAGI (reference sequence). This CDR3 region has 12 residues. Trimming left V 6 bases short and J 4 bases short, with 9 bases between.

The chain is built from TRBV6-1 and TRBJ1-5, with 7 positions matching TRBD1. After removal of 2 bases from V and 9 bases from J, the junction contained 10 bases not matched to a gene. CDR1 and CDR2 (germline): MNHNS, SASEGT. The CDR3 runs to 15 residues. The CDR3 is CASSEPGQSLGPQHF. CDR3 DNA: TGTGCCAGCAGTGAACCGGGACAGTCTTTGGGGCCCCAGCATTTT.

This chain connects TRBV13 to TRBJ2-1; 11 bases match TRBD2. The CDR3 sequence is 19 residues long. Per germline, CDR1 PRHDT and CDR2 FYEKMQ (reference sequence). V lost 5 bases to trimming and J lost 0 bases; unmatched junction nucleotides: 12. CDR3 loop: CASSPPPGLAESSYNEQFF. CDR3 DNA sequence: TGTGCCAGCAGCCCCCCTCCGGGACTAGCGGAGTCCTCCTACAATGAGCAGTTCTTC.

This sequence joins TRBV18 and TRBJ1-3; TRBD1 might be the D (5 bases). CDR1 is KGHSH and CDR2 is LQKENI in the germline V gene. CDR3 length equals 13 residues. The V gene lost 3 bases and the J gene lost 16 bases, with 19 bases spanning the gap. The CDR3 region is CASSPPGRGHFYF. For the CDR3, the DNA is TGTGCCAGCTCACCCCCGGGACGTGGCCACTTTTATTTT. Supplemented by reference TRBV18 and TRBJ1-3, the full variable domain reads NAGVMQNPRHLVRRRGQEARLRCSPMKGHSHVYWYRQLPEEGLKFMVYLQKENIIDESGMPKERFSAEFPKEGPSILRIQQVVRGDSAAYFCASSPPGRGHFYFGEGSWLTVV.

J is TRBJ2-2 and V is TRBV9, with D possibly being TRBD1 (6 bases). This CDR3 spans 16 amino acids. Trimming removed 3 bases from V and 1 base from J, with 13 bases in between. Germline values: CDR1 SGDLS, CDR2 YYNGEE. CDR3 protein: CASSARNRENTGELFF. The CDR3 region has the DNA TGTGCCAGCAGCGCCCGCAACAGGGAGAACACCGGGGAGCTGTTTTTT.